This T cell receptor beta chain came from a study of blood T cell repertoires in COVID-19. Study-wide context: There were acute and convalescent COVID-19 samples, and they came from the United States, Italy and Spain.

Source study methods: Estimates of nucleated cell counts were drawn from the amplification of reference gene primers. Profiled with immunoSEQ multiplex PCR; TCRdb holds only in-frame clones, not every one. V and J calls plus clone size are reproduced from that table; the DNA served to infer D and trimming. The sample shows approximately 62,000 clones, approximately 80% of them seen only once. Germline V lookup: CDR1 SNHLY, CDR2 FYNNEI. V was shortened by 6 bases and J by 0 bases, with 8 bases between the two germline ends. The CDR3 contains 13 residues. The sequenced sample was peripheral blood. This chain links TRBV2 with TRBJ1-1; unclear D gene. The receptor was derived from a woman in her forties or fifties with active or convalescent COVID-19. The CDR3 region has the DNA TGTGCCAGCAGGGCGGAGATGAACACTGAAGCTTTCTTT. This translates into CASRAEMNTEAFF.